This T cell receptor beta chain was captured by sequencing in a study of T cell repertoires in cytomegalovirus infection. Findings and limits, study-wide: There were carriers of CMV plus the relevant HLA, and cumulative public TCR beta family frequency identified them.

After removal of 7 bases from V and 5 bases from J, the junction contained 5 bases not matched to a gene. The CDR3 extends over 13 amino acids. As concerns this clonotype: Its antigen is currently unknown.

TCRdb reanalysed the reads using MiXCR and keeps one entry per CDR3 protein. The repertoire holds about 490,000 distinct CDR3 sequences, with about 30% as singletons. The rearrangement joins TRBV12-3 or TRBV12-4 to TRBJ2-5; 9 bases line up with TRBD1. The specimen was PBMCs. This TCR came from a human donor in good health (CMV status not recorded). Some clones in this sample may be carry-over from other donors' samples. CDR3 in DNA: TGTGCCAGCAAACAGGGGGCTGGGGAGACCCAGTACTTC. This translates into CASKQGAGETQYF.